Following are 15 T cell receptor beta chains from one sample sequenced in a study of shared clonotypes between healthy human individuals. Using immunoSEQ multiplex PCR, the repertoire was profiled, and TCRdb retains in-frame clones only, with some absent. Here the sample spans roughly 2 million clones, 85% to 95% being singletons. Sequenced material: naive CD4+ T cells sorted from blood. Stated subset: CD45RA+ positively selected. The source of these receptors is a man younger than 35 in good health.

This clone was found once. The gene calls are TRBV5-1 and TRBJ2-1; D may correspond to TRBD1 or TRBD2 (5 bases each). V was trimmed by 3 bases and J by 5 bases, leaving 12 bases between them. The V gene's germline CDR1 is SGHRS and CDR2 YFSETQ. The CDR3 consists of 14 residues. The CDR3 coding sequence is TGCGCCAGCAGCTCTCCGGGACCCCACAATGAGCAGTTCTTC. Its protein product is CASSSPGPHNEQFF.

CDR3: CASSLTGYQPQHF. The CDR3 DNA reads TGTGCCAGCAGCCTCACAGGGTATCAGCCCCAGCATTTT. The V call is TRBV9, the J call TRBJ1-5, with D possibly TRBD1 on 6 matching bases. This CDR3 region has 13 residues. The germline V and J ends were trimmed by 4 bases and 5 bases, with 10 bases remaining between them. Germline V gene lookup returns CDR1 SGDLS and CDR2 YYNGEE.

This chain links TRBV18 with TRBJ2-1; 7 nucleotides match TRBD2. The germline CDR1 and CDR2 sequences are KGHSH and LQKENI. The ends lost 3 bases at V and 15 bases at J; junction bases unmatched: 20. The CDR3 has 16 amino acids. CDR3 loop: CASSPVETSLSATRFF. CDR3 bases: TGTGCCAGCTCACCGGTAGAGACTAGCTTGTCAGCGACTAGGTTCTTC.

This chain uses TRBV29-1 with TRBJ2-3; a possible D gene is TRBD2 (5 bases). Germline-derived CDR1 and CDR2 are SQVTM and ANQGSEA. Trimming stripped 6 bases from V and 2 bases from J, with 12 bases between. The CDR3 has 13 amino acids. This chain's CDR3 is CSVASSSTDTQYF. The CDR3 DNA is TGCAGCGTGGCTAGCAGTTCCACAGATACGCAGTATTTT.

The gene calls are TRBV2 and TRBJ2-3; D is perhaps TRBD1 (6 bases). The CDR3 extends over 15 amino acids. Trimming took 9 bases from V and 1 from J, leaving 17 bases between them. Germline CDR1 is SNHLY and CDR2 is FYNNEI. This CDR3 is CARNRVAGGTDTQYF. The CDR3 DNA follows: TGTGCCAGAAATCGAGTGGCAGGGGGCACAGATACGCAGTATTTT.

The chain uses TRBV5-1 and TRBJ2-7; the match to TRBD1 covers 10 bases. CDR3 length: 13 residues. Trimming at V came to 4 bases and at J to 6 bases, leaving 4 bases not matched to a gene. Germline V gives CDR1 SGHRS, CDR2 YFSETQ. CDR3 nucleotides: TGCGCCAGCAGCGGCCGGGACAGGGGCGAGCAGTACTTC. It translates to CASSGRDRGEQYF.

This clone has a handful of counts. The CDR3 DNA follows: TGTGCCAGCAGTTGGCCGGGGGCAACTAATGAAAAACTGTTTTTT. It yields the protein CASSWPGATNEKLFF. V gene TRBV28 combines with J gene TRBJ1-4, with D perhaps TRBD1 (5 bases). V gave up 4 bases and J gave up 0 bases, with 9 bases separating them. The CDR3 is made up of 15 amino acids. Germline CDR1 MDHEN, CDR2 SYDVKM. The entire variable domain, with the rest obtained from reference TRBV28 and TRBJ1-4, is as follows: DVKVTQSSRYLVKRTGEKVFLECVQDMDHENMFWYRQDPGLGLRLIYFSYDVKMKEKGDIPEGYSVSREKKERFSLILESASTNQTSMYLCASSWPGATNEKLFFGSGTQLSVL.

The chain recombines TRBV19 with TRBJ1-6; 7 positions match TRBD1. Germline V gene sequence: CDR1 LNHDA, CDR2 SQIVND (reference sequence). This CDR3 is built from 13 residues. V lost 8 bases and J lost 6; bases outside the gene matches: 4. CDR3 bases: TGTGCCAGTGCCGGGACAGCTAATTCACCCCTCCACTTT. This sequence encodes CASAGTANSPLHF.

The chain has TRBV2 and TRBJ1-5; D might be TRBD1 (6 bases). The CDR3 sequence is 17 residues long. Germline values: CDR1 SNHLY, CDR2 FYNNEI. Trimming stripped 5 bases from V and 3 bases from J, with 20 bases between. CDR3 coding DNA: TGTGCCAGCAGTAGGGGAATCCTAACAGGGTCCAATCAGCCCCAGCATTTT. It is translated as CASSRGILTGSNQPQHF.

Concerning this clone: A much bigger clone sits one base away, suggesting this may be a read error. This CDR3 is also generated by other DNA sequences in the sample. This chain connects TRBV7-9 to TRBJ1-1; TRBD1 might be the D (5 bases). In germline, CDR1 is SEHNR, CDR2 FQNEAQ (reference sequence). The CDR3 totals 12 residues. V lost 2 bases to trimming and J lost 10 bases, with 11 bases between them. The CDR3 DNA reads TGTGCCAGCAGCTTATCCACAGGAGGAGCTTTCTTT. Residues: CASSLSTGGAFF.

This chain joins TRBV2 and TRBJ1-2, with 9 positions matching TRBD1. CDR1 is SNHLY and CDR2 is FYNNEI in the germline V gene. This CDR3 comprises 14 residues. The junction had 6 bases not matched to a gene; V was cut back by 6 bases and J by 4 bases. CDR3 loop: CASSRGQGTYGYTF. In DNA form, the CDR3 reads TGTGCCAGCAGCCGGGGACAGGGAACCTATGGCTACACCTTC.

Remarks on this clone: The sample carries other DNA sequences with the same CDR3. CDR3 sequence reads: CASSLDRSEQYF. The DNA for the CDR3 is TGTGCCAGCAGCTTAGATCGGTCCGAGCAGTACTTC. J is TRBJ2-7 and V is TRBV11-2; D uncertain. The V gene's germline CDR1 is SGHAT and CDR2 FQNNGV. This CDR3 comprises 12 residues. The V end lost 0 bases, the J end lost 6 bases, and 6 bases lay between the germline ends.

V is TRBV5-6 and J is TRBJ1-2; TRBD1 matches at 8 bases. CDR3 length equals 14 residues. J gave up 4 bases and V 3 bases, and 5 bases lay outside the gene matches. Germline values: CDR1 SGHDT, CDR2 YYEEEE. CDR3 region: CASSWDRFIYGYTF. DNA of the CDR3: TGTGCCAGCAGCTGGGACAGGTTTATCTATGGCTACACCTTC.

A single count supports this clone. The V gene is TRBV7-8, the J gene TRBJ1-1, with TRBD1 matching 7 bases. The CDR3 consists of 13 residues. V dropped 4 bases and J dropped 4; count of bases not matched to a gene: 3. CDR1 and CDR2 from the germline V gene are SGHVS and FQNEAQ. The CDR3 loop is CASSSDRFTEAFF. For the CDR3, the DNA is TGTGCCAGCAGCTCGGACAGGTTCACTGAAGCTTTCTTT.

Notes on this clone: The sample holds other DNA sequences that translate to the same CDR3. The chain links TRBV10-1 to TRBJ1-6, with D possibly TRBD1 on 6 matching bases. The germline V gene encodes CDR1 WNHNN and CDR2 SYGVQD (reference sequence). V was cut by 3 bases and J by 7 bases, with 7 bases left in between. This CDR3 comprises 13 residues. The DNA of the CDR3 is TGCGCCAGCAGTGAACAGGGCAATTCACCCCTCCACTTT. Translating it yields CASSEQGNSPLHF.